This TCR beta chain was documented in a study of T cell changes during pregnancy in multiple sclerosis. Germline CDR1 and CDR2: SGHAT and FQNNGV. The germline V and J ends were trimmed by 7 bases and 2 bases, with 15 bases remaining between them. The CDR3 is 14 amino acids. Some clones are missing from TCRdb's copy, which holds only in-frame ones; the method was immunoSEQ multiplex PCR. This table holds 55,000 to 65,000 clones, 80% to 95% found once. The source was peripheral blood, collected in the second trimester of pregnancy. V gene TRBV11-2 combines with J gene TRBJ2-7, with D possibly being TRBD1 (6 bases). This clonotype originated in a female donor with multiple sclerosis, enrolled in a pregnancy study. The CDR3 nucleotides are TGTGCCAGCACGAGGACAGAGGTAACCTACGAGCAGTACTTC. It translates to CASTRTEVTYEQYF.